The T cell receptor (beta chain) under discussion was sequenced for a study of technical replicates of blood from a handful of donors. The CDR3 is 15 amino acids. Germline values: CDR1 SGDLS, CDR2 YYNGEE. The J segment lost 3 bases and the V segment lost 0 bases, leaving 2 bases of the junction unmatched. Sequencing was performed with immunoSEQ multiplex PCR; in TCRdb, only in-frame clones are kept and a portion is missing. Of tens of thousands of clones in the sample, roughly 92% were seen once. Source material: T cells isolated from PBMCs. J is TRBJ2-7 and V is TRBV9, with 11 positions matching TRBD2. The source is a human donor in good health. As DNA, the CDR3 is TGTGCCAGCAGCGTAGACGGACTAGCGGGCTACGAGCAGTACTTC. Its translation: CASSVDGLAGYEQYF.